This TCR beta chain was sequenced for a study of regulatory T cells in long-lasting Graves disease. Study summary: Treatment with antithyroid drugs for over 5 years, together with positive TSH receptor antibodies, meant persistent Graves' disease. Study-level points and caveats: A limited number of samples was an acknowledged limitation. TCR diversity was lower in persistent than newly diagnosed Graves' disease. Relative to new patients (966), persistent patients exhibited greater sharing of public clonotypes (around 2,800).

This clonotype has ten or more counts. Its target is unknown. Relying on iRepertoire HTBI primers and Arm-PCR of CDR3 regions, the team built TCR beta libraries. Each CDR3 protein is one row after TCRdb ran MiXCR on the multiplex PCR reads. The sample lists 300,000 to 400,000 distinct CDR3 sequences, around a fifth occurring once. Trimming took 6 bases from V and 5 from J; bases not matched to a gene: 4. The V gene's germline CDR1 is MDHEN and CDR2 SYDVKM. The CDR3 extends over 15 amino acids. Time point here: persistent/refractory GD, antithyroid drugs over 5 years with positive TRAb. PBMC RNA was the source of the TCR library.

The input for sequencing was peripheral blood mononuclear cells (PBMCs), taken when the disease was refractory, from a patient treated with antithyroid drugs. The chain uses TRBV28 and TRBJ1-6, with 10 bases lining up with TRBD1. This TCR came from a female donor with Graves disease. CDR3 sequence reads: CASRSGTGDNSPLHF. The CDR3 nucleotides read TGTGCCAGCAGGTCCGGGACAGGGGATAATTCACCCCTCCACTTT.